The sequence of this TCR beta chain was determined in a study of T cell responses to AZD1222 COVID-19 vaccine. Findings of the study overall: CD4 TCRs linked to vaccination spanned spike, dominating at 160-218 and 743-854. Donor demographics were predominantly white British with a female majority; clonal diversity may be underestimated. Seropositive AZD1222 recipients at baseline numbered only five or six.

Concerning this clone: The antigen is unknown.

TCRdb's table, derived via immunoSEQ multiplex PCR, lists solely in-frame clones and lacks some. This table holds roughly 150,000 clones, 88% found once. V was cut by 1 base and J by 5 bases, with 12 bases left in between. In germline, CDR1 is SGHRS, CDR2 YFSETQ. The CDR3 sequence is 14 residues long. The sequencing here drew on peripheral blood, taken on day 0 of AZD1222 vaccination. The V call is TRBV5-1, the J call TRBJ2-5, with a possible D match to TRBD1 (6 bases). The clonotype comes from an adult in good health. In nucleotides, the CDR3 is TGCGCCAGCAGCTTGACAGGGCTGAGGGAGACCCAGTACTTC. This encodes CASSLTGLRETQYF.